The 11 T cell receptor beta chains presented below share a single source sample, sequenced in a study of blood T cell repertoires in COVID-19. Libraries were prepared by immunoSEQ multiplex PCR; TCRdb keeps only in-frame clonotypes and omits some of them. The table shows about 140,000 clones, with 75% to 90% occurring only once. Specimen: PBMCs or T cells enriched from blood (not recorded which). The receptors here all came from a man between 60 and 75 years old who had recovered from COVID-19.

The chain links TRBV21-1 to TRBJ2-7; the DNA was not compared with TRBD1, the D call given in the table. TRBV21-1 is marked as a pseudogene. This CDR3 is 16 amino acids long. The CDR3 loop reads CASNEPRGPISYEQYF. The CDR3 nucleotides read TGTGCCAGTAATGAACCCAGGGGCCCCATCTCCTACGAGCAGTACTTC.

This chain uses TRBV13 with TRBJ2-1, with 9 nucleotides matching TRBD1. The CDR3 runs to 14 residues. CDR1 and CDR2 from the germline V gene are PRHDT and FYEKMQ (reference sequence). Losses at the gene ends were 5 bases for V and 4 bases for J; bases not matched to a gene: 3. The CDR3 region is CASSPGQGYNEQFF. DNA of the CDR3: TGTGCCAGCAGCCCCGGACAGGGGTACAATGAGCAGTTCTTC.

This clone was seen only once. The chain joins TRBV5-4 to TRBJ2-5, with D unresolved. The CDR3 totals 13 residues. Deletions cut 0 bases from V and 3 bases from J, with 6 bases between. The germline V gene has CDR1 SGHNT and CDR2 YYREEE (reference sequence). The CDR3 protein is CASSLVQEETQYF. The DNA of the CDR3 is TGTGCCAGCAGCTTGGTCCAGGAAGAGACCCAGTACTTC.

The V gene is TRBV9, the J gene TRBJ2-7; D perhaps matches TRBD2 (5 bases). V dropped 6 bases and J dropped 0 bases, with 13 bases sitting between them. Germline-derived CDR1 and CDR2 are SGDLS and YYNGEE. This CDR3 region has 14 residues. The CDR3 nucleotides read TGTGCCAGCACCCCGTTTAGCGCCTCCTACGAGCAGTACTTC. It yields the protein CASTPFSASYEQYF.

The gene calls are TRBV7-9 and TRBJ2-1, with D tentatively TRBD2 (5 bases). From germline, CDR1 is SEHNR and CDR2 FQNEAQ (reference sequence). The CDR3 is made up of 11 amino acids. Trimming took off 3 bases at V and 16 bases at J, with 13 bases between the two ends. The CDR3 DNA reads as TGTGCCAGCAGCTTGGCTGGCAGCGGATTCTTC. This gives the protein CASSLAGSGFF.

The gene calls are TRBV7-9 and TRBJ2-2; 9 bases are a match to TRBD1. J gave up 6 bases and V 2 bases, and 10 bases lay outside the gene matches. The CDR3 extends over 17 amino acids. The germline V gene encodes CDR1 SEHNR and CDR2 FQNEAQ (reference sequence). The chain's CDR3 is CASSLSWDRVRAGELFF. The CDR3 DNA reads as TGTGCCAGCAGCTTAAGCTGGGACAGGGTTAGAGCCGGGGAGCTGTTTTTT.

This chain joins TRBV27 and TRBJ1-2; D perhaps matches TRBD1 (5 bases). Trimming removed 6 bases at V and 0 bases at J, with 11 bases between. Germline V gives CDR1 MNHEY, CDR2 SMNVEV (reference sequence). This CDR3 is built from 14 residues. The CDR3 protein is CASRRDGANYGYTF. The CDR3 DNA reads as TGTGCCAGCAGGCGGGACGGTGCTAACTATGGCTACACCTTC.

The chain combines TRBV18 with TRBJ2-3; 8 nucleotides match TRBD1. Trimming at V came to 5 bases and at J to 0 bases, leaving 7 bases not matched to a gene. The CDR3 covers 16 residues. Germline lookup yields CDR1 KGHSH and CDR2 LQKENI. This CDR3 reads CASSVRQGTSTDTQYF. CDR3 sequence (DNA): TGTGCCAGCTCAGTTCGACAGGGGACCAGCACAGATACGCAGTATTTT. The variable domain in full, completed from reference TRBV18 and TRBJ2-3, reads NAGVMQNPRHLVRRRGQEARLRCSPMKGHSHVYWYRQLPEEGLKFMVYLQKENIIDESGMPKERFSAEFPKEGPSILRIQQVVRGDSAAYFCASSVRQGTSTDTQYFGPGTRLTVL.

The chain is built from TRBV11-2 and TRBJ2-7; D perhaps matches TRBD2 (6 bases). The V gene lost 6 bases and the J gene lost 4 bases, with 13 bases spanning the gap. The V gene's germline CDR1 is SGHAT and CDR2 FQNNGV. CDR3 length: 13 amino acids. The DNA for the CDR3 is TGTGCCAGCAGTAGGGGACTCCTTTACGAGCAGTACTTC. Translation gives CASSRGLLYEQYF.

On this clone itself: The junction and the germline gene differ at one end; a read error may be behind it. CDR3 nucleotide sequence: TGTGCTAGCAGCCGGGGACTAGCGGGAGATGAGCAGTTCTTC. Translation gives CASSRGLAGDEQFF. V and J are TRBV7-7 and TRBJ2-1, with 14 bases matching TRBD2. The CDR3 totals 14 residues. The germline V gene has CDR1 SSHAT and CDR2 FNYEAQ (reference sequence).

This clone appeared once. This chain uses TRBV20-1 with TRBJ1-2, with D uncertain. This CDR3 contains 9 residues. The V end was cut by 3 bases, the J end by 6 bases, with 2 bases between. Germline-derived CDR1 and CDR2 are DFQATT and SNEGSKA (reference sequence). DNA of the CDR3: TGCAGTGCTAGCGATGGCTACACCTTC. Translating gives CSASDGYTF.